The sample holds a few counts of the clone carrying this T cell receptor (beta chain). What it binds is unknown. The data derive from a study of T-cell memory formation after mild COVID-19. Study observations and caveats: Clones contracting day 15 to 85 were balanced CD4/CD8; later expanders leaned CD4+.

Libraries for TCRalpha and TCRbeta carried sample barcodes and unique molecular identifiers via 5'RACE. One entry per CDR3 protein results from TCRdb running MiXCR on the 5' RACE reads. The top ten hold under 25% of the sample, which has 250,000 or so distinct CDR3 sequences, 8% to 10% seen once. Germline V CDR1 and CDR2: SGHRS, YFSETQ. The germline V and J ends were trimmed by 7 bases and 0 bases, with 10 bases remaining between them. The CDR3 is made up of 13 amino acids. This chain uses TRBV5-1 with TRBJ1-1; D remains ambiguous. The clonotype comes from a man in his late teens or twenties who had mild COVID-19 (a few samples of this study predate the infection). Cell type and time point are not known. The sequenced sample consisted of PBMCs or a T cell subset sorted from them (not recorded which). The CDR3 nucleotides read TGCGCCAGCCTCAACGACTTGAACACTGAAGCTTTCTTT. The encoded protein is CASLNDLNTEAFF.